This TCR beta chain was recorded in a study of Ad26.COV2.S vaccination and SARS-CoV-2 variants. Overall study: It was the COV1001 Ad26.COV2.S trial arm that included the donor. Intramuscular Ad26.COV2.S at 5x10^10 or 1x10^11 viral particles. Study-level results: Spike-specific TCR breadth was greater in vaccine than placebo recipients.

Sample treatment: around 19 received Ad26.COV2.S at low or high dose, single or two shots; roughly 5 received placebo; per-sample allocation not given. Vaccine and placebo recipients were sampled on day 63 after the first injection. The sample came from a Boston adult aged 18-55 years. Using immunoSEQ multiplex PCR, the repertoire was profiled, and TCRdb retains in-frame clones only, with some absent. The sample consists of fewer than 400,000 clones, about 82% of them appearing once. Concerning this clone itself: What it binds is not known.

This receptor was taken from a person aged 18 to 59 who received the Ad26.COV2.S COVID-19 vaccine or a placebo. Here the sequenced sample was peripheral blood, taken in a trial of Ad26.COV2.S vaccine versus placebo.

The CDR3 loop reads CASSHGANTEAFF. DNA of the CDR3: TGTGCCAGCAGTCACGGGGCGAACACTGAAGCTTTCTTT. The V call is TRBV27, the J call TRBJ1-1; a weak D match, TRBD1 (5 bases). The V end was cut by 5 bases, the J end by 1 base, with 8 bases between. Germline lookup yields CDR1 MNHEY and CDR2 SMNVEV (reference sequence). The CDR3 runs to 13 residues.